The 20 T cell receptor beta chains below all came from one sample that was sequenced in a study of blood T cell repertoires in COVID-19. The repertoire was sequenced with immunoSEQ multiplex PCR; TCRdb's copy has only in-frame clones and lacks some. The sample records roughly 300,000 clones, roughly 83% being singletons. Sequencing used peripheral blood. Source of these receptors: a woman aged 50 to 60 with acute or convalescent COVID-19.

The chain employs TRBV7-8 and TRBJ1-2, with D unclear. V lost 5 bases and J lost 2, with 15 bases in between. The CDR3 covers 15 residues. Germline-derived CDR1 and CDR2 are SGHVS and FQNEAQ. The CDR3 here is CASSPLRLNNYGYTF. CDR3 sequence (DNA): TGTGCCAGCAGCCCGTTGCGCCTGAACAACTATGGCTACACCTTC. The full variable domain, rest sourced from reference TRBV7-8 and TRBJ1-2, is GAGVSQSPRYKVAKRGQDVALRCDPISGHVSLFWYQQALGQGPEFLTYFQNEAQLDKSGLPSDRFFAERPEGSVSTLKIQRTQQEDSAVYLCASSPLRLNNYGYTFGSGTRLTVV.

CDR3 DNA: TGCAGCGTAAGACAGGGGACAGAGACCCAGTACTTC. It is translated as CSVRQGTETQYF. The V call is TRBV29-1, the J call TRBJ2-5; 8 bases match TRBD1. Germline values: CDR1 SQVTM, CDR2 ANQGSEA. Trimming at V came to 6 bases and at J to 4 bases, leaving 4 bases not matched to a gene. CDR3 length: 12 residues.

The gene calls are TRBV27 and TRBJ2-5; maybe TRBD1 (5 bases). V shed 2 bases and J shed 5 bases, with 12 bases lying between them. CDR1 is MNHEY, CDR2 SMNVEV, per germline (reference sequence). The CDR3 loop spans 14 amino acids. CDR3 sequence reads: CASSLAGLWETQYF. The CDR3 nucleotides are TGTGCCAGCAGTTTAGCAGGGTTATGGGAGACCCAGTACTTC.

CDR3 in amino acids: CASSTGRGQPQHF. In DNA, the CDR3 is TGTGCCAGTAGTACCGGAAGGGGTCAGCCCCAGCATTTT. V and J are TRBV19 and TRBJ1-5; maybe TRBD1 (5 bases). Germline CDR1 LNHDA, CDR2 SQIVND (reference sequence). V gave up 4 bases and J gave up 6 bases, with 10 bases separating them. The CDR3 runs to 13 residues.

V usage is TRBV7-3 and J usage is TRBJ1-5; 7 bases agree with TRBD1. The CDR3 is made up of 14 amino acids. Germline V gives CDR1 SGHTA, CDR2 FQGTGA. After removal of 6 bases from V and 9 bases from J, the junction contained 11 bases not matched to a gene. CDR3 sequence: CASRLQGSPGPQHF. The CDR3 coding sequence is TGTGCCAGCAGGTTACAGGGGAGCCCGGGGCCCCAGCATTTT.

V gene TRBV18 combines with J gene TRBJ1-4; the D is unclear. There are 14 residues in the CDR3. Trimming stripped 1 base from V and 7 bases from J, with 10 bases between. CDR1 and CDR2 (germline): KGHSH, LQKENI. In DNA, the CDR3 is TGTGCCAGCTCACCACGCGGGCGGGGTGAAAAACTGTTTTTT. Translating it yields CASSPRGRGEKLFF.

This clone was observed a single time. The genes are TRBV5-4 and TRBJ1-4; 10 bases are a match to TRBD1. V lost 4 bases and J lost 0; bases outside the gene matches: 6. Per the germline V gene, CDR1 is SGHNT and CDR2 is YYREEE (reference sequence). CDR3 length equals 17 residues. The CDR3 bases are TGTGCCAGCAGCCGGGACAGGGGTTTCGCAACTAATGAAAAACTGTTTTTT. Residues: CASSRDRGFATNEKLFF.

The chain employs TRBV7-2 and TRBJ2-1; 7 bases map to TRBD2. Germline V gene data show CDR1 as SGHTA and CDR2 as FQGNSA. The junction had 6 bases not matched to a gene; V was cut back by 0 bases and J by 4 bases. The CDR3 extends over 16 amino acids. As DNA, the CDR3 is TGTGCCAGCAGCTTAGCGGCTAGCGGACATTACAATGAGCAGTTCTTC. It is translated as CASSLAASGHYNEQFF. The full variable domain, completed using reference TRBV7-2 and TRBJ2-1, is GAGVSQSPSNKVTEKGKDVELRCDPISGHTALYWYRQSLGQGLEFLIYFQGNSAPDKSGLPSDRFSAERTGGSVSTLTIQRTQQEDSAVYLCASSLAASGHYNEQFFGPGTRLTVL.

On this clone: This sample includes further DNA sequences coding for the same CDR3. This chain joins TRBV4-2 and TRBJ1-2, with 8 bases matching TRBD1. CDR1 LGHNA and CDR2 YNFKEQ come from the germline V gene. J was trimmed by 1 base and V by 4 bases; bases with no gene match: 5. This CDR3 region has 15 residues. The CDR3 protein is CASSRGQGGNYGYTF. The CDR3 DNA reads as TGTGCCAGCAGCCGCGGACAGGGAGGTAACTATGGCTACACCTTC.

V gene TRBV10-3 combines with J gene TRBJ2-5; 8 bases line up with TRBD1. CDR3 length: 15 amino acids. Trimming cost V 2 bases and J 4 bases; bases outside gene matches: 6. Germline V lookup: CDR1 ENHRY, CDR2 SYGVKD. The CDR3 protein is CAISEQRTGIETQYF. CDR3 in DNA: TGTGCCATCAGTGAGCAGAGGACAGGGATAGAGACCCAGTACTTC.

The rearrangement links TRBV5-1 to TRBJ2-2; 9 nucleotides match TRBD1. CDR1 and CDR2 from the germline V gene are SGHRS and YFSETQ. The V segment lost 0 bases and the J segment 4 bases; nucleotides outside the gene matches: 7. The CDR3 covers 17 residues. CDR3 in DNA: TGCGCCAGCAGCTTGGATCCGGGGACAGGGAGCACCGGGGAGCTGTTTTTT. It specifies CASSLDPGTGSTGELFF.

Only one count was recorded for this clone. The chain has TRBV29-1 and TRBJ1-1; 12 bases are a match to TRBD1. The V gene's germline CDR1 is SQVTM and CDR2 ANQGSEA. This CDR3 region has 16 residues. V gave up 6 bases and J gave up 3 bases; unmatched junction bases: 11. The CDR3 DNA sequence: TGCAGCGTCGAACCCCGGGACAGGGGGCCGTACACTGAAGCTTTCTTT. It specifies CSVEPRDRGPYTEAFF.

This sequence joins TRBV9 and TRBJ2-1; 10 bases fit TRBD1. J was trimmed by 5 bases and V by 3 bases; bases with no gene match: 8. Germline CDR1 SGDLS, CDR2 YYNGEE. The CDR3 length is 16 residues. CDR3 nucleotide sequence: TGTGCCAGCAGCGGGCCGGGACAGGGGAGGCACAATGAGCAGTTCTTC. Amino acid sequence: CASSGPGQGRHNEQFF.

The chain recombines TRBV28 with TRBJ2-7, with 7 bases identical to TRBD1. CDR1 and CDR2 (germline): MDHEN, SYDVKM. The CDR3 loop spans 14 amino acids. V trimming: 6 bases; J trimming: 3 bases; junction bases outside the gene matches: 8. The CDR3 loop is CASRRRQGFYEQYF. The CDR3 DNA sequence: TGTGCCAGCAGACGTAGACAGGGTTTCTACGAGCAGTACTTC.

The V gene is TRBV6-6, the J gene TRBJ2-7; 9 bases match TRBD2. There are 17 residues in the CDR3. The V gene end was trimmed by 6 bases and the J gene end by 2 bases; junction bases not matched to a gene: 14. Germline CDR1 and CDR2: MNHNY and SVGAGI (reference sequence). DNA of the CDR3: TGTGCCAGCAGACGACTCACTAGCGGGTCTCCCGCCTACGAGCAGTACTTC. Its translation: CASRRLTSGSPAYEQYF.

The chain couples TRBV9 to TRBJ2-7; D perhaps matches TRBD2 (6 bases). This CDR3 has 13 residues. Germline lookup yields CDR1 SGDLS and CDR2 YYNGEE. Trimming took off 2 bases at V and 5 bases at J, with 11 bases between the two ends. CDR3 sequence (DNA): TGTGCCAGCAGCGTTTCGGAGGGCCACGAGCAGTACTTC. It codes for CASSVSEGHEQYF. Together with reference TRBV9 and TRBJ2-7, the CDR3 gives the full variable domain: DSGVTQTPKHLITATGQRVTLRCSPRSGDLSVYWYQQSLDQGLQFLIQYYNGEERAKGNILERFSAQQFPDLHSELNLSSLELGDSALYFCASSVSEGHEQYFGPGTRLTVT.

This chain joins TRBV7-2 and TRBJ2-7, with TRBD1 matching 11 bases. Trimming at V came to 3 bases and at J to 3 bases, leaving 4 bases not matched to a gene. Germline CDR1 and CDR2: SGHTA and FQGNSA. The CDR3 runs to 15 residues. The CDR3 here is CASSLSGQGGYEQYF. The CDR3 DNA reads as TGTGCCAGCAGCTTGTCGGGACAGGGGGGCTACGAGCAGTACTTC. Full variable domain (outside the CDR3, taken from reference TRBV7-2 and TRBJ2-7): GAGVSQSPSNKVTEKGKDVELRCDPISGHTALYWYRQSLGQGLEFLIYFQGNSAPDKSGLPSDRFSAERTGGSVSTLTIQRTQQEDSAVYLCASSLSGQGGYEQYFGPGTRLTVT.

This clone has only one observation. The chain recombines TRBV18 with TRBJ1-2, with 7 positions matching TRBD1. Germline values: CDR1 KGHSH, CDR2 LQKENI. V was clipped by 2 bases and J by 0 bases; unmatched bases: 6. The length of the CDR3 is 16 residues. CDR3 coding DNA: TGTGCCAGCTCACCAAGAATCGACAGGGCTAACTATGGCTACACCTTC. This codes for CASSPRIDRANYGYTF. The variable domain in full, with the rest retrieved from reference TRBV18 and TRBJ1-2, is NAGVMQNPRHLVRRRGQEARLRCSPMKGHSHVYWYRQLPEEGLKFMVYLQKENIIDESGMPKERFSAEFPKEGPSILRIQQVVRGDSAAYFCASSPRIDRANYGYTFGSGTRLTVV.

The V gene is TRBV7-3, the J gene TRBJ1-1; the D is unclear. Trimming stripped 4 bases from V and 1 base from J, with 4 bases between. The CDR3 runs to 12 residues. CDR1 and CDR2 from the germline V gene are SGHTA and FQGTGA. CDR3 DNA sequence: TGTGCCAGCAGCTCCCAGAACACTGAAGCTTTCTTT. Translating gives CASSSQNTEAFF.

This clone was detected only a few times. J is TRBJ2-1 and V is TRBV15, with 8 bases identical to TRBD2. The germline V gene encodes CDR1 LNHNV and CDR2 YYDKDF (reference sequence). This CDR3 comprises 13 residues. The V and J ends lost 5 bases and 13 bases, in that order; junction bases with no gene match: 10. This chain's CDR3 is CATSQGLEDAQFF. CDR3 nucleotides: TGTGCCACCAGCCAGGGACTAGAAGACGCCCAGTTCTTC.